This T cell receptor beta chain was obtained from a study of shared clonotypes between healthy human individuals. Overall study results and limits: Clonotypes which were not shared had lower generation probabilities than clonotypes that all four donors shared.

From germline, CDR1 is ENHRY and CDR2 SYGVKD. This CDR3 is 15 amino acids long. Trimming cost V 4 bases and J 4 bases; bases outside gene matches: 6. This clone has only a few counts. What it binds is unknown. The data were produced by immunoSEQ multiplex PCR, yet TCRdb's version contains in-frame clones alone and is incomplete. Of millions of clones listed, approximately 94% are singletons. The V gene is TRBV10-3, the J gene TRBJ1-3; 8 positions match TRBD1. This TCR was sampled from a man aged 18 to 35 in good health. Sequencing was performed on naive CD4+ T cells sorted from blood. The subset here: CD45RA+ positively selected. CDR3 sequence reads: CAISADRAGGNTIYF. CDR3 bases: TGTGCCATCAGTGCGGACAGGGCGGGAGGAAACACCATATATTTT.